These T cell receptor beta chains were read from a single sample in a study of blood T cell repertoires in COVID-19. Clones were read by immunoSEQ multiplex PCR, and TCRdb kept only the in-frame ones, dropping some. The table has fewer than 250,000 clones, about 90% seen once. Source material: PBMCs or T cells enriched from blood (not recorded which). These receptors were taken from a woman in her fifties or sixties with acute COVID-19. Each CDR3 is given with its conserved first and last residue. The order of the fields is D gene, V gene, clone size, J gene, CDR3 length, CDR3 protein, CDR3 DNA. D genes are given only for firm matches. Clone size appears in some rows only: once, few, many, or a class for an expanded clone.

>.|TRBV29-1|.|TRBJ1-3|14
CSVGSSGRGNTIYF
TGCAGCGTTGGGAGCTCGGGGAGGGGAAACACCATATATTTT
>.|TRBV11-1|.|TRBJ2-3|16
CASSRRWQPGTDTQYF
TGTGCCAGCAGCCGTCGCTGGCAGCCGGGGACAGATACGCAGTATTTT
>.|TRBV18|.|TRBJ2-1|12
CASSSGGGSGFF
TGTGCCAGCTCCTCCGGTGGTGGAAGCGGGTTCTTC
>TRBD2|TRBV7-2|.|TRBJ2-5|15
CASSKGLAGSVTQYF
TGTGCCAGCAGCAAGGGACTAGCGGGATCGGTGACCCAGTACTTC
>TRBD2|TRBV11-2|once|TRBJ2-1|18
CASSLDRLSGRYLDEQFF
TGTGCCAGCAGCTTAGACCGATTAAGCGGGAGGTACCTTGATGAGCAGTTCTTC
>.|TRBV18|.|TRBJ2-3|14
CASSATEFTDTQYF
TGTGCCAGCTCAGCAACAGAGTTCACAGATACGCAGTATTTT
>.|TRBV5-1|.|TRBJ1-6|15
CASSLGGRENSPLHF
TGCGCCAGCAGCTTGGGAGGGAGGGAAAATTCACCCCTCCACTTT
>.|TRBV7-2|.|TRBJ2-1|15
CASSLATTGRNEQFF
TGTGCCAGCAGCTTAGCTACGACAGGGAGGAATGAGCAGTTCTTC
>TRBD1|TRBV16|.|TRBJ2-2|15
CASSQDRGDTGELFF
TGTGCCAGCAGCCAAGACAGGGGGGACACCGGGGAGCTGTTTTTT
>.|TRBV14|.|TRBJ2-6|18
CASSPFVGALSGANVLTF
TGTGCCAGCAGCCCCTTCGTGGGCGCACTCTCTGGGGCCAACGTCCTGACTTTC
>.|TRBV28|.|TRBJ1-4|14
CASSLGGVGEKLFF
TGTGCCAGCAGTTTGGGAGGGGTGGGAGAAAAACTGTTTTTT
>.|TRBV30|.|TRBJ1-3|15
CAWSRTGASGNTIYF
TGTGCCTGGAGCCGCACAGGCGCCTCTGGAAACACCATATATTTT
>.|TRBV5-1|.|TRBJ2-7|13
CASSLTGSGEQYF
TGCGCCAGCAGCTTGACAGGGTCGGGCGAGCAGTACTTC